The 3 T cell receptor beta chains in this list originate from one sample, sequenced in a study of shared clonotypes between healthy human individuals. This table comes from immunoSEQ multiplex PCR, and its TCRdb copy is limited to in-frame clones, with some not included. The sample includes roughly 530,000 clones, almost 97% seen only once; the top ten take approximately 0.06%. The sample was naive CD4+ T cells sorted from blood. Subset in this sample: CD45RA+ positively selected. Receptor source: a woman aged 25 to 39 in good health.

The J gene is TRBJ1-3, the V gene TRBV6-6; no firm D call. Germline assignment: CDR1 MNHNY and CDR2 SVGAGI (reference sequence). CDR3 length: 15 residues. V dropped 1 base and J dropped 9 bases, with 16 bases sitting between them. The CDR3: CASSYLREPVGTIYF. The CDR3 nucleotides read TGTGCCAGCAGTTACTTACGGGAGCCCGTGGGCACCATATATTTT.

CDR3 coding DNA: TGTGCCACCAGCAGAGCGGACAGGGGGCGACTGAATGAGCAGTTCTTC. It yields the protein CATSRADRGRLNEQFF. The rearrangement uses TRBV15 and TRBJ2-1, with TRBD1 matching 11 bases. In germline, CDR1 is LNHNV, CDR2 YYDKDF (reference sequence). The V and J ends lost 1 base and 7 bases, in that order; junction bases with no gene match: 6. The CDR3 is 16 amino acids.

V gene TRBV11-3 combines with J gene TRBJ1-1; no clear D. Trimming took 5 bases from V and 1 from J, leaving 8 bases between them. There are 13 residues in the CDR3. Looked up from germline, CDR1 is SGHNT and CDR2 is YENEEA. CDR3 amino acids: CASSLGRNTEAFF. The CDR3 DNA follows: TGTGCCAGCAGCCTGGGGAGGAACACTGAAGCTTTCTTT. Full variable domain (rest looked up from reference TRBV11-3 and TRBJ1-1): EAGVVQSPRYKIIEKKQPVAFWCNPISGHNTLYWYLQNLGQGPELLIRYENEEAVDDSQLPKDRFSAERLKGVDSTLKIQPAELGDSAVYLCASSLGRNTEAFFGQGTRLTVV.